The 32 T cell receptor beta chains presented below share a single source sample, sequenced in a study of T cells expressing NK-cell markers. TCRdb re-called the 5' RACE reads and catalogs CDR3 proteins one per entry, DNA excluded. The sample table sets out roughly 430,000 distinct CDR3 sequences. Material for sequencing was blood T cells: a sorted CD56 or NKG2C T cell subset, CD4+ or CD8+ T cells, or bulk PBMC T cells (not recorded which). The source of these receptors is a woman aged 18-70 years in good health.

The V call is TRBV24-1, the J call TRBJ2-3; TCRdb picks TRBD2, but there is no DNA to check that call. CDR3 size: 16 residues. Germline CDR1 and CDR2: KGHDR and SFDVKD. The CDR3 region is CATSDWTSGKQDTQYF.

The CDR3 sequence is CASSLLGQGTQETQYF. The chain has TRBV12-3 or TRBV12-4 and TRBJ2-5; TCRdb calls TRBD1, which cannot be checked without DNA. This CDR3 region has 16 residues.

The chain is built from TRBV12-3 or TRBV12-4 and TRBJ1-1; TCRdb selects TRBD1, and the lack of DNA leaves this call unchecked. The CDR3 extends over 14 amino acids. The CDR3 protein is CASSRTGGDTEAFF.

The gene calls are TRBV2 and TRBJ2-1; as DNA is missing, the TRBD1 call by TCRdb cannot be tested. The CDR3 consists of 15 residues. CDR1 is SNHLY and CDR2 is FYNNEI in the germline V gene. The CDR3 is CASQNPGQGAYEQFF.

The chain couples TRBV6-1 to TRBJ1-2. The V gene's germline CDR1 is MNHNS and CDR2 SASEGT. CDR3 length: 14 amino acids. The CDR3: CASRNLRVVNDYTF.

V and J are TRBV13 and TRBJ2-2; absent DNA, TCRdb's TRBD2 call cannot be checked. Germline CDR1 reads PRHDT; CDR2 reads FYEKMQ (reference sequence). The CDR3 runs to 14 residues. CDR3 residues: CASSTRTLQGELFF.

The chain links TRBV20-1 to TRBJ1-5; TCRdb calls TRBD1, which cannot be checked without DNA. The CDR3 consists of 14 residues. The germline V gene has CDR1 DFQATT and CDR2 SNEGSKA (reference sequence). This CDR3 is CSASDRGDNQPQHF.

V usage is TRBV11-2 and J usage is TRBJ2-2; without DNA, the TCRdb call of TRBD2 cannot be checked. In germline, CDR1 is SGHAT, CDR2 FQNNGV. The CDR3 consists of 15 residues. The CDR3 sequence: CASSWASGGTGELFF.

The rearrangement uses TRBV27 and TRBJ2-3; with no DNA, the TCRdb D assignment of TRBD1 cannot be verified. The germline CDR1 and CDR2 sequences are MNHEY and SMNVEV (reference sequence). The CDR3 is 16 amino acids. CDR3: CASRPNRGYAADTQYF.

V is TRBV7-2 and J is TRBJ2-3; as DNA is missing, the TRBD1 call by TCRdb cannot be tested. Per germline, CDR1 SGHTA and CDR2 FQGNSA. The CDR3 has 15 amino acids. The CDR3 reads CASTPKSTDTDTQYF.

This chain connects TRBV30 to TRBJ2-1; TCRdb's D call, TRBD1, is unchecked because there is no DNA. The V gene's germline CDR1 is GTSNPN and CDR2 SVGIG (reference sequence). CDR3 length: 13 amino acids. The chain's CDR3 is CAWSVTSGKGEFF.

This sequence joins TRBV19 and TRBJ1-1. CDR1 is LNHDA, CDR2 SQIVND, per germline (reference sequence). This CDR3 comprises 14 residues. CDR3 residues: CASKIGLPNTEAFF.

This chain links TRBV28 with TRBJ1-2; without DNA, the TCRdb call of TRBD1 cannot be checked. Germline CDR1 reads MDHEN; CDR2 reads SYDVKM. The CDR3 covers 11 residues. CDR3 amino acids: CASSFPGQPTF.

J is TRBJ2-5 and V is TRBV5-1. The CDR3 length is 12 residues. The germline gives CDR1 SGHRS, CDR2 YFSETQ. The CDR3: CASSLETETQYF. The variable domain in full, with the rest retrieved from reference TRBV5-1 and TRBJ2-5, is KAGVTQTPRYLIKTRGQQVTLSCSPISGHRSVSWYQQTPGQGLQFLFEYFSETQRNKGNFPGRFSGRQFSNSRSEMNVSTLELGDSALYLCASSLETETQYFGPGTRLLVL.

The chain has TRBV23-1 and TRBJ2-5; TCRdb's D call of TRBD1 is untestable without DNA. TRBV23-1 is identified as an open reading frame with a role that is uncertain. CDR3 length: 16 amino acids. CDR3 amino acids: CASSQSLDSAQETQYF.

The rearrangement links TRBV12-3 or TRBV12-4 to TRBJ2-1; with no DNA, the TCRdb D assignment of TRBD2 cannot be verified. This CDR3 region has 17 residues. The CDR3 sequence is CASSPPGGKPSYNEQFF.

The V and J genes are TRBV5-1 and TRBJ2-1. The CDR3 spans 16 residues. Germline values: CDR1 SGHRS, CDR2 YFSETQ. The CDR3 protein is CASSWGDRGTYNEQFF.

The chain couples TRBV7-2 to TRBJ2-5; lacking DNA, the TRBD2 call made by TCRdb goes unchecked. Germline CDR1 reads SGHTA; CDR2 reads FQGNSA. The CDR3 has 12 residues. This CDR3 is CASSETSQTQYF.

J is TRBJ2-7 and V is TRBV4-3; with no DNA, the TCRdb D assignment of TRBD2 cannot be verified. Germline CDR1 and CDR2: LGHNA and YSLEER. This CDR3 is 15 amino acids long. The CDR3 is CASSQVGSGRYEQYF.

The chain combines TRBV6-5 with TRBJ1-6. CDR3 length: 15 amino acids. Germline CDR1 reads MNHEY; CDR2 reads SVGAGI. The CDR3 here is CASSYSRVGNSPLHF.

The rearrangement uses TRBV29-1 and TRBJ1-1. This CDR3 spans 13 amino acids. From germline, CDR1 is SQVTM and CDR2 ANQGSEA. CDR3 sequence: CSVEGPSNTEAFF.

V is TRBV19 and J is TRBJ1-2; the D call from TCRdb, TRBD1, cannot be confirmed without DNA. Germline CDR1 and CDR2: LNHDA and SQIVND (reference sequence). This CDR3 spans 14 amino acids. The CDR3 is CASSIGDPIYGYTF.

This chain links TRBV6-1 with TRBJ1-2; TCRdb's D call of TRBD1 is untestable without DNA. The CDR3 runs 15 residues. From germline, CDR1 is MNHNS and CDR2 SASEGT. The CDR3 loop is CASSEASDREFGYTF.

This sequence joins TRBV20-1 and TRBJ2-3; the D call of TRBD1 rests on TCRdb alone, since no DNA is present to check it. The germline V gene encodes CDR1 DFQATT and CDR2 SNEGSKA (reference sequence). The CDR3 totals 15 residues. The CDR3 loop is CSASRDRSYTDTQYF.

The CDR3: CASSLRGSGRYEQYF. The chain carries TRBV12-3 or TRBV12-4 and TRBJ2-7; TCRdb names TRBD2, which stays unverified in the absence of DNA. The CDR3 has 15 residues.

The rearrangement joins TRBV28 to TRBJ1-1. The CDR3 runs to 15 residues. Germline loops: CDR1 MDHEN, CDR2 SYDVKM. CDR3 amino acids: CASSRTGVTVTEAFF. Full variable domain (remainder filled in from reference TRBV28 and TRBJ1-1): DVKVTQSSRYLVKRTGEKVFLECVQDMDHENMFWYRQDPGLGLRLIYFSYDVKMKEKGDIPEGYSVSREKKERFSLILESASTNQTSMYLCASSRTGVTVTEAFFGQGTRLTVV.

The chain recombines TRBV24-1 with TRBJ2-2; TCRdb calls TRBD1, which cannot be checked without DNA. From germline, CDR1 is KGHDR and CDR2 SFDVKD. The length of the CDR3 is 16 residues. The CDR3 here is CARGQGTTSGTGELFF.

This chain uses TRBV7-8 with TRBJ2-2; TCRdb gives TRBD2 as the D gene, but with no DNA this cannot be confirmed. Germline V lookup: CDR1 SGHVS, CDR2 FQNEAQ. The CDR3 has 14 amino acids. The CDR3 sequence is CASGALTNTGELFF.

The chain links TRBV14 to TRBJ2-1. The germline gives CDR1 SGHDN, CDR2 FVKESK. This CDR3 region has 17 residues. CDR3 sequence reads: CASSAWYGSRSYNEQFF.

V is TRBV7-2 and J is TRBJ2-2; TCRdb picks TRBD2, but there is no DNA to check that call. CDR1 is SGHTA and CDR2 is FQGNSA in the germline V gene. This CDR3 region has 14 residues. The CDR3 spells CASSPPGVPGELFF.

This chain's CDR3 is CASSRRDQGLTEAFF. The J gene is TRBJ1-1, the V gene TRBV7-2; the D call from TCRdb, TRBD1, cannot be confirmed without DNA. Germline V CDR1 and CDR2: SGHTA, FQGNSA. The CDR3 sequence is 15 residues long.

The chain uses TRBV5-5 and TRBJ2-1; TCRdb selects TRBD1, and the lack of DNA leaves this call unchecked. This CDR3 spans 14 amino acids. From germline, CDR1 is SGHKS and CDR2 YYEKEE (reference sequence). CDR3 sequence reads: CASSPTYLPHEQFF.